These 22 T cell receptor beta chains were all obtained from the same sample, sequenced in a study of vaccination and CD4 T cells after COVID-19. Treatment described: approximately 10-day PBMC culture with coronavirus spike peptide pools or control peptides (ViraFEST assay). These receptors are not linked to any known antigen. Cultured CD4+ T cell DNA underwent sequencing with the Oncomine TCR Beta short-read assay. TCRdb reanalysed the PCR reads using MiXCR and keeps one entry per CDR3 protein. This table holds approximately 12,000 distinct CDR3 sequences, roughly 80% found once. The sample comprised CD4+ T cells from blood, cultured in vitro. These receptors all stem from a human donor who had recovered from COVID-19.

The gene calls are TRBV15 and TRBJ1-3; no clear D. The CDR3 consists of 15 residues. Per germline, CDR1 LNHNV and CDR2 YYDKDF (reference sequence). The V end was cut by 4 bases, the J end by 4 bases, with 14 bases between. The CDR3 DNA reads as TGTGCCACCAGCACAGAACGCCTACTGGGAAACACCATATATTTT. It is translated as CATSTERLLGNTIYF.

The chain recombines TRBV6-2 or TRBV6-3 with TRBJ1-5, with D possibly TRBD1 on 5 matching bases. This CDR3 contains 13 residues. Germline V gene data show CDR1 as MNHEY and CDR2 as SVGEGT. Deletions cut 6 bases from V and 6 bases from J, with 12 bases between. CDR3 loop: CASRSWGGQPQHF. In DNA, the CDR3 is TGTGCCAGCAGAAGTTGGGGCGGTCAGCCCCAGCATTTT.

Of note for this clonotype: At one boundary the junction diverges from the germline segment, which might be a read error. V is TRBV6-1 and J is TRBJ1-1; 9 bases line up with TRBD1. Germline-derived CDR1 and CDR2 are MNHNS and SASEGT. The CDR3 runs 15 residues. CDR3 in DNA: TGTGCCAGCAGTGCCACCGGGACAGGGAACGCTGAAGCTTTCTTT. This encodes CASSATGTGNAEAFF.

The rearrangement links TRBV19 to TRBJ2-7, with D possibly TRBD2 on 7 matching bases. The germline V and J ends were trimmed by 6 bases and 3 bases, with 15 bases remaining between them. The germline V gene has CDR1 LNHDA and CDR2 SQIVND (reference sequence). The length of the CDR3 is 14 residues. The CDR3 region has the DNA TGTGCCAGTAGCCCCGGGGGGCTCTACTACGAGCAGTACTTC. It is translated as CASSPGGLYYEQYF.

The CDR3 DNA follows: TGTGCCAGTAGTCGGGGGACAGGGGGCACTGAAGCTTTCTTT. It is translated as CASSRGTGGTEAFF. The chain carries TRBV19 and TRBJ1-1, with 11 bases identical to TRBD1. This CDR3 is built from 14 residues. The V and J ends lost 5 bases and 4 bases, in that order; junction bases with no gene match: 3. The germline V gene has CDR1 LNHDA and CDR2 SQIVND (reference sequence).

The gene calls are TRBV6-1 and TRBJ1-5; TRBD1 is a possible D gene (5 bases). Germline CDR1 reads MNHNS; CDR2 reads SASEGT. V lost 5 bases and J lost 6, with 17 bases in between. This CDR3 comprises 15 residues. For the CDR3, the DNA is TGTGCCAGCAGTAGCCGGTGGGACGCGAGTCAGCCCCAGCATTTT. Amino acid sequence: CASSSRWDASQPQHF.

This clonotype occurred a few times. This rearrangement joins TRBV27 to TRBJ1-6; D is perhaps TRBD1 (5 bases). V lost 4 bases, J lost 7 bases, and 11 bases lay in between. The V gene's germline CDR1 is MNHEY and CDR2 SMNVEV (reference sequence). There are 14 residues in the CDR3. CDR3 protein: CASSSGDGNSPLHF. The DNA of the CDR3 is TGTGCCAGCAGTTCGGGGGACGGGAATTCACCCCTCCACTTT.

Here the CDR3 DNA reads TGTGCCGCCACTAGCGAAAACACAGATACGCAGTATTTT. As protein: CAATSENTDTQYF. The chain couples TRBV24-1 to TRBJ2-3; 7 nucleotides match TRBD2. The CDR3 has 13 amino acids. V lost 12 bases to trimming and J lost 2 bases; unmatched junction nucleotides: 7. Per germline, CDR1 KGHDR and CDR2 SFDVKD.

The gene calls are TRBV6-1 and TRBJ2-1; weak D call: TRBD2 (5 bases). Per germline, CDR1 MNHNS and CDR2 SASEGT. The V gene lost 7 bases and the J gene lost 7 bases, with 11 bases spanning the gap. CDR3 length: 12 amino acids. The CDR3, as DNA: TGTGCCAGCATGACTATGACGAATGAGCAGTTCTTC. Protein: CASMTMTNEQFF.

This chain joins TRBV6-1 and TRBJ1-1; D gene unclear. V lost 8 bases, J lost 1 base, and 20 bases lay in between. CDR3 size: 16 residues. Germline CDR1 reads MNHNS; CDR2 reads SASEGT. CDR3 in DNA: TGTGCCAGCCGGGAAAATACCGGGAAGCCGAACACTGAAGCTTTCTTT. It translates to CASRENTGKPNTEAFF.

This clonotype was picked up a small number of times. J is TRBJ1-5 and V is TRBV7-9; TRBD1 is a possible D gene (6 bases). CDR3 size: 17 residues. V was clipped by 1 base and J by 3 bases, with 16 bases between them. Germline assignment: CDR1 SEHNR and CDR2 FQNEAQ (reference sequence). This CDR3 reads CASSLENLDRYNQPQHF. CDR3 nucleotides: TGTGCCAGCAGCTTAGAAAACTTAGACAGGTACAATCAGCCCCAGCATTTT.

The V and J genes are TRBV7-2 and TRBJ2-1, with unresolved D. V lost 0 bases, J lost 6 bases, and 15 bases lay in between. Germline lookup yields CDR1 SGHTA and CDR2 FQGNSA. This CDR3 has 16 amino acids. CDR3 region: CASSLAAHVVGNEQFF. The CDR3 region has the DNA TGTGCCAGCAGCTTAGCGGCCCACGTGGTTGGCAATGAGCAGTTCTTC.

Written as DNA, the CDR3 is TGTGCCTGGAGTCGGGGGTTTGAAGCTTTCTTT. Translation gives CAWSRGFEAFF. The gene calls are TRBV30 and TRBJ1-1; tentative D call: TRBD1 (5 bases). CDR1 is GTSNPN and CDR2 is SVGIG in the germline V gene (reference sequence). This CDR3 has 11 amino acids. Trimming removed 2 bases from V and 7 bases from J, with 8 bases in between.

The V gene is TRBV7-8, the J gene TRBJ2-7; TRBD2 aligns across 8 bases. V dropped 2 bases and J dropped 6; count of bases not matched to a gene: 12. CDR1 and CDR2 from the germline V gene are SGHVS and FQNEAQ. The CDR3 runs 16 residues. CDR3 residues: CASSLLAGGGVREQYF. CDR3 nucleotides: TGTGCCAGCAGCTTATTGGCGGGAGGAGGAGTCCGCGAGCAGTACTTC.

The CDR3 DNA follows: TGTGCCAGTATGAGGGCAGACCTAACGTTAATGGGGGGTGAAGCTTTCTTT. Translated: CASMRADLTLMGGEAFF. The chain combines TRBV19 with TRBJ1-1; a weak D match, TRBD1 (5 bases). The V and J ends lost 7 bases and 7 bases respectively, with 28 bases between them. CDR1 and CDR2 from the germline V gene are LNHDA and SQIVND (reference sequence). CDR3 size: 17 residues.

The CDR3 loop reads CAWAGQSGAYEQYF. The CDR3 coding sequence is TGTGCCTGGGCCGGACAGTCGGGGGCCTACGAGCAGTACTTC. The J gene is TRBJ2-7, the V gene TRBV30, with D possibly being TRBD1 or TRBD2 (6 bases each). Germline lookup yields CDR1 GTSNPN and CDR2 SVGIG (reference sequence). V shed 5 bases and J shed 2 bases, with 16 bases lying between them. The CDR3 totals 14 residues.

The rearrangement joins TRBV7-2 to TRBJ2-2, with D perhaps matching TRBD2 (5 bases). Looked up from germline, CDR1 is SGHTA and CDR2 is FQGNSA. The CDR3 runs 17 residues. The V end lost 6 bases, the J end lost 6 bases, and 23 bases lay between the germline ends. The CDR3 loop is CASSRRLLEGRAGELFF. In DNA form, the CDR3 reads TGTGCCAGCAGTCGCCGTCTTCTAGAGGGAAGGGCCGGGGAGCTGTTTTTT.

This rearrangement joins TRBV20-1 to TRBJ1-5; TRBD1 matches 10 bases. The CDR3 contains 14 residues. In germline, CDR1 is DFQATT, CDR2 SNEGSKA (reference sequence). The ends lost 6 bases at V and 9 bases at J; junction bases unmatched: 11. DNA of the CDR3: TGCAGTGCCCCTGGACAGGGGGGGCCGGGGCCCCAGCATTTT. It codes for CSAPGQGGPGPQHF.

This clonotype was counted once. This sequence joins TRBV5-1 and TRBJ1-1, with D maybe TRBD1 (5 bases). The CDR3 is 13 residues long. Germline CDR1 and CDR2: SGHRS and YFSETQ. Trimming stripped 4 bases from V and 11 bases from J, with 18 bases between. CDR3 nucleotides: TGCGCCAGCAGCATTTCCGCAGGGAGAATCGCTTTCTTT. Amino acids: CASSISAGRIAFF.

The chain joins TRBV25-1 to TRBJ1-5; D is unresolved. CDR1 MGHDK and CDR2 SYGVNS come from the germline V gene. V lost 2 bases and J 0 bases, leaving 5 bases between the germline ends. CDR3 length: 14 residues. The CDR3 loop reads CASSEGDSNQPQHF. DNA of the CDR3: TGTGCCAGCAGTGAAGGGGATAGCAATCAGCCCCAGCATTTT.

V gene TRBV19 combines with J gene TRBJ1-2; D gene uncertain. V lost 9 bases to trimming and J lost 8 bases, with 16 bases between them. Germline lookup yields CDR1 LNHDA and CDR2 SQIVND (reference sequence). The CDR3 is 12 residues long. The CDR3 is CASLQAGRGYTF. The CDR3 DNA follows: TGTGCCAGCCTCCAGGCGGGGAGAGGCTACACCTTC. The full variable domain, in which reference TRBV19 and TRBJ1-2 provide the parts outside the CDR3, is DGGITQSPKYLFRKEGQNVTLSCEQNLNHDAMYWYRQDPGQGLRLIYYSQIVNDFQKGDIAEGYSVSREKKESFPLTVTSAQKNPTAFYLCASLQAGRGYTFGSGTRLTVV.

In this sample, this clonotype turned up once. The J gene is TRBJ1-1, the V gene TRBV12-3 or TRBV12-4; possible D gene TRBD1, 5 bases. V gave up 4 bases and J gave up 1 base, with 7 bases separating them. This CDR3 region has 13 residues. In DNA, the CDR3 is TGTGCCAGCAGTTCAGGGCCGAACACTGAAGCTTTCTTT. Translation: CASSSGPNTEAFF.